Shown below are 16 T cell receptor beta chains from a single sample sequenced in a study of cytotoxic CD8 clonotypes in ibrutinib-treated CLL. The repertoire was sequenced with immunoSEQ multiplex PCR; TCRdb's copy has only in-frame clones and lacks some. The sample yields fewer than 400,000 clones, under 70% seen once. The sequenced sample was PBMCs, obtained after 36 months of ibrutinib treatment. The receptors derive from a human donor with chronic lymphocytic leukemia.

The V call is TRBV9, the J call TRBJ2-5, with 8 nucleotides matching TRBD2. The CDR3 has 15 amino acids. Per germline, CDR1 SGDLS and CDR2 YYNGEE. After removal of 2 bases from V and 2 bases from J, the junction contained 5 bases not matched to a gene. The DNA of the CDR3 is TGTGCCAGCAGCGTCTTCGGGGGGGAACAAGAGACCCAGTACTTC. Its translation is CASSVFGGEQETQYF.

This sequence joins TRBV18 and TRBJ2-3; the D is unclear. CDR1 is KGHSH, CDR2 LQKENI, per germline. V gave up 4 bases and J gave up 0 bases, with 5 bases separating them. The CDR3 length is 13 residues. CDR3: CASSLQSTDTQYF. The CDR3 nucleotides read TGTGCCAGCTCACTACAAAGCACAGATACGCAGTATTTT. The complete variable domain, with remaining parts taken from reference TRBV18 and TRBJ2-3, reads NAGVMQNPRHLVRRRGQEARLRCSPMKGHSHVYWYRQLPEEGLKFMVYLQKENIIDESGMPKERFSAEFPKEGPSILRIQQVVRGDSAAYFCASSLQSTDTQYFGPGTRLTVL.

V usage is TRBV28 and J usage is TRBJ2-5; possibly TRBD1 for D (5 bases). V shed 3 bases and J shed 4 bases, with 15 bases lying between them. Germline V gives CDR1 MDHEN, CDR2 SYDVKM. The CDR3 runs to 15 residues. CDR3 amino acids: CASSFQSGSGETQYF. The DNA for the CDR3 is TGTGCCAGCAGTTTCCAATCAGGGTCGGGAGAGACCCAGTACTTC.

There are a few counts of this clone. V gene TRBV28 combines with J gene TRBJ1-4; TRBD1 matches 8 bases. With V trimmed by 7 bases and J by 8 bases, 6 bases remained unmatched. Germline V gene data show CDR1 as MDHEN and CDR2 as SYDVKM. The CDR3 contains 13 residues. CDR3 amino acids: CASTPGQAEKLFF. The CDR3 bases are TGTGCCAGCACTCCGGGACAGGCGGAAAAACTGTTTTTT.

V is TRBV16 and J is TRBJ1-5, with D possibly matching TRBD1 (6 bases). The CDR3 is 17 amino acids. The germline CDR1 and CDR2 sequences are KGHSY and FQNENV. Trimming removed 4 bases from V and 0 bases from J, with 16 bases in between. The CDR3: CASSRRTGFHSNQPQHF. The CDR3 DNA sequence: TGTGCCAGCAGCCGAAGAACAGGGTTTCATAGCAATCAGCCCCAGCATTTT. The full variable domain, in which reference TRBV16 and TRBJ1-5 provide the parts outside the CDR3, is GEEVAQTPKHLVRGEGQKAKLYCAPIKGHSYVFWYQQVLKNEFKFLISFQNENVFDETGMPKERFSAKCLPNSPCSLEIQATKLEDSAVYFCASSRRTGFHSNQPQHFGDGTRLSIL.

The V and J genes are TRBV7-2 and TRBJ2-1; no reliable D call. The germline gives CDR1 SGHTA, CDR2 FQGNSA. V lost 1 base to trimming and J lost 2 bases, with 3 bases between them. CDR3 length: 13 residues. Here the CDR3 DNA reads TGTGCCAGCAGCTTAGGAGCCTACAATGAGCAGTTCTTC. Its protein is CASSLGAYNEQFF.

This chain uses TRBV4-3 with TRBJ2-7; D remains ambiguous. This CDR3 comprises 14 residues. Germline V lookup: CDR1 LGHNA, CDR2 YSLEER. V dropped 2 bases and J dropped 6 bases, with 14 bases sitting between them. CDR3 sequence: CASSQLVGSGEQYF. In DNA form, the CDR3 reads TGCGCCAGCAGCCAACTAGTAGGTTCGGGCGAGCAGTACTTC.

The chain has TRBV9 and TRBJ2-5; possibly TRBD1 or TRBD2 for D (5 bases each). Germline CDR1 reads SGDLS; CDR2 reads YYNGEE. The CDR3 is made up of 16 amino acids. Trimming cost V 0 bases and J 4 bases, with 16 bases left between them. This CDR3 reads CASSVVSRGAGETQYF. CDR3 nucleotide sequence: TGTGCCAGCAGCGTAGTTTCCCGGGGCGCGGGAGAGACCCAGTACTTC.

The genes are TRBV5-4 and TRBJ2-7, with no clear D. V was clipped by 3 bases and J by 0 bases, with 4 bases between them. The CDR3 is 12 residues long. CDR1 is SGHNT, CDR2 YYREEE, per germline (reference sequence). CDR3 nucleotides: TGTGCCAGCAGCTCTTACTCCTACGAGCAGTACTTC. Translated, it gives CASSSYSYEQYF.

The V and J genes are TRBV11-2 and TRBJ1-3; no definite D call. Germline V lookup: CDR1 SGHAT, CDR2 FQNNGV. This CDR3 has 15 residues. Trimming left V 3 bases short and J 3 bases short, with 12 bases between. The CDR3 region has the DNA TGTGCCAGCAGCTTTGATGTCGGGTTTGGAAACACCATATATTTT. Translated: CASSFDVGFGNTIYF.

This chain joins TRBV9 and TRBJ2-7; TRBD2 aligns across 7 bases. CDR1 and CDR2 (germline): SGDLS, YYNGEE. The CDR3 contains 14 residues. J gave up 3 bases and V 0 bases, and 3 bases lay outside the gene matches. The CDR3 protein is CASSVAPGGYEQYF. The CDR3, as DNA: TGTGCCAGCAGCGTAGCCCCGGGGGGCTACGAGCAGTACTTC.

V and J are TRBV7-9 and TRBJ1-1; no firm D call. This CDR3 has 13 residues. V was clipped by 1 base and J by 5 bases, with 8 bases between them. Germline V gene lookup returns CDR1 SEHNR and CDR2 FQNEAQ (reference sequence). Here the CDR3 DNA reads TGTGCCAGCAGCTTAGAAGGGCGAACTGAAGCTTTCTTT. Translation: CASSLEGRTEAFF. The whole variable domain, remainder taken from reference TRBV7-9 and TRBJ1-1, is DTGVSQNPRHKITKRGQNVTFRCDPISEHNRLYWYRQTLGQGPEFLTYFQNEAQLEKSRLLSDRFSAERPKGSFSTLEIQRTEQGDSAMYLCASSLEGRTEAFFGQGTRLTVV.

This chain uses TRBV2 with TRBJ2-3; 7 nucleotides align to TRBD1. From germline, CDR1 is SNHLY and CDR2 FYNNEI. The CDR3 consists of 14 residues. V was pared by 6 bases and J by 2 bases, with 5 bases of the junction left unmatched. The CDR3 DNA reads as TGTGCCAGCAGCCGGGACAGCCTCACAGATACGCAGTATTTT. Protein sequence: CASSRDSLTDTQYF.

This clone was seen more than once but under ten times. The V call is TRBV7-9, the J call TRBJ1-1, with 9 bases aligning to TRBD1. V trimming: 5 bases; J trimming: 0 bases; junction bases outside the gene matches: 10. The CDR3 is made up of 17 amino acids. Germline CDR1 and CDR2: SEHNR and FQNEAQ (reference sequence). The CDR3 bases are TGTGCCAGCAGCCCAGGGACAGGGCCTAGAATGAACACTGAAGCTTTCTTT. It encodes CASSPGTGPRMNTEAFF.

This sequence joins TRBV11-2 and TRBJ2-7, with 9 bases lining up with TRBD2. Trimming cost V 2 bases and J 4 bases; bases outside gene matches: 6. The CDR3 runs 15 residues. Germline V gene sequence: CDR1 SGHAT, CDR2 FQNNGV. CDR3 loop: CASSLIPAGGYEQYF. The DNA of the CDR3 is TGTGCCAGCAGCTTAATACCAGCGGGAGGATACGAGCAGTACTTC.

The gene calls are TRBV19 and TRBJ2-3; tentatively, D is TRBD2 (6 bases). The germline V and J ends were trimmed by 6 bases and 6 bases, with 7 bases remaining between them. Germline loops: CDR1 LNHDA, CDR2 SQIVND (reference sequence). The CDR3 is made up of 11 amino acids. CDR3 sequence reads: CASRLADTQYF. CDR3 nucleotide sequence: TGTGCCAGTAGACTAGCCGATACGCAGTATTTT. Looking up the rest from reference TRBV19 and TRBJ2-3 gives the full variable domain: DGGITQSPKYLFRKEGQNVTLSCEQNLNHDAMYWYRQDPGQGLRLIYYSQIVNDFQKGDIAEGYSVSREKKESFPLTVTSAQKNPTAFYLCASRLADTQYFGPGTRLTVL.